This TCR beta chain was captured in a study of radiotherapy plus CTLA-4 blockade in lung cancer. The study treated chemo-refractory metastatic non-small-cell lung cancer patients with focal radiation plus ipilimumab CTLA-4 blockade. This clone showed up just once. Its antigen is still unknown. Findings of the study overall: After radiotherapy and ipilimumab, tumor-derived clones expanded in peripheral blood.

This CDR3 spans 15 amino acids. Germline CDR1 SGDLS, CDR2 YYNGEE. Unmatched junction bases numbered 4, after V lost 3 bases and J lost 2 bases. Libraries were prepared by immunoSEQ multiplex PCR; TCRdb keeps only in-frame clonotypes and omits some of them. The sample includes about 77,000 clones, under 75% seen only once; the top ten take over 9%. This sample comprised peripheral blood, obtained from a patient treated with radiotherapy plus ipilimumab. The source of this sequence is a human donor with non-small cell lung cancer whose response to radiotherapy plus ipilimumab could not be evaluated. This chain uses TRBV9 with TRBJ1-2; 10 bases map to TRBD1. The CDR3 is CASSAGTGDNYGYTF. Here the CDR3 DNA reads TGTGCCAGCAGCGCTGGGACAGGGGACAACTATGGCTACACCTTC.